This T cell receptor (beta chain) was sequenced for a study of OX40 agonist ivuxolimab in advanced cancers. Study-level results: What antigens the expanded peripheral T cells recognized was never established. Partial responders treated at 0.1-3.0 mg/kg exhibited clonal expansion among the lowest measured. In CD8+ T cells, expanded clones were on average more numerous than in CD4+.

TCRdb's copy holds only in-frame clones and misses some; the assay was immunoSEQ multiplex PCR. The repertoire includes about 64,000 clones, 87% of them detected once, and approximately 3% sits in the top ten. To note about this clone: Its specificity is not known.

V dropped 3 bases and J dropped 4 bases, with 12 bases sitting between them. The CDR3 is made up of 14 amino acids. The germline V gene encodes CDR1 MDHEN and CDR2 SYDVKM. The sample here was CD4+ or CD8+ T cells sorted from blood, taken in a trial of the OX40 agonist ivuxolimab. The clonotype originates from an adult with an advanced solid tumor such as melanoma, head and neck, liver or kidney cancer. The gene calls are TRBV28 and TRBJ1-1; D gene ambiguous. DNA of the CDR3: TGTGCCAGCAGTTTGATTTCCCGGGTCACTGAAGCTTTCTTT. Protein sequence: CASSLISRVTEAFF.